A selection of T cell receptor beta chains follows, all from one sample in a study of regulatory T cells in long-lasting Graves disease. One entry per CDR3 protein, called by TCRdb with MiXCR from the multiplex PCR reads. The data show some 320,000 distinct CDR3 sequences, with over 15% seen just once and about 36% held by the top ten. The specimen comprised peripheral blood mononuclear cells (PBMCs), sampled at new diagnosis, from a patient treated with antithyroid drugs. These receptor sequences come from a female donor with Graves disease. Both conserved end residues are part of each CDR3. The D gene is left open where the match is weak. The size entry is marked missing in some rows and otherwise reads once, few, many or a size class.

D gene: NA; V gene: TRBV19; clone size: many; J gene: TRBJ1-1; CDR3 DNA: TGTGCCAGTATTAAGGATCGCGGGAGGGCTGAAGCTTTCTTT; CDR3 protein: CASIKDRGRAEAFF
D gene: TRBD2; V gene: TRBV13; clone size: many; J gene: TRBJ2-1; CDR3 DNA: TGTGCCAGCAGCTTAGAGGGACTAGCGGGATTGGGGCAGTTCTTC; CDR3 protein: CASSLEGLAGLGQFF
D gene: NA; V gene: TRBV7-9; clone size: few; J gene: TRBJ2-1; CDR3 DNA: TGTGCCAGCAGCTTAGAAGGGGGGAACCCCTACAATGAGCAGTTCTTC; CDR3 protein: CASSLEGGNPYNEQFF
D gene: TRBD1; V gene: TRBV5-6; clone size: NA; J gene: TRBJ1-6; CDR3 DNA: TGTGCCAGCAGCTCCAACAGGGGCGGGTCACCCCTCCACTTT; CDR3 protein: CASSSNRGGSPLHF
D gene: NA; V gene: TRBV19; clone size: many; J gene: TRBJ1-2; CDR3 DNA: TGTGCCAGTAGTACCCCTTGGGGGGTTGACTATGGCTACACCTTC; CDR3 protein: CASSTPWGVDYGYTF
D gene: NA; V gene: TRBV11-2; clone size: once; J gene: TRBJ1-3; CDR3 DNA: TGTGCCAGCCCTCTAGGAAACACCATATATTTT; CDR3 protein: CASPLGNTIYF
D gene: NA; V gene: TRBV29-1; clone size: NA; J gene: TRBJ2-1; CDR3 DNA: TGCAGCGTTGGGCGAGGGGCGATTGATGAGCAGTTCTTC; CDR3 protein: CSVGRGAIDEQFF
D gene: TRBD1; V gene: TRBV10-3; clone size: NA; J gene: TRBJ1-1; CDR3 DNA: TGTGCCATCGGAGACGACAGGGTTGCTTTCTTT; CDR3 protein: CAIGDDRVAFF
D gene: NA; V gene: TRBV11-2; clone size: many; J gene: TRBJ2-2; CDR3 DNA: TGTGCCAGCAGCTTAGCTTTGGGGAGCACCGGGGAGCTGTTTTTT; CDR3 protein: CASSLALGSTGELFF
D gene: NA; V gene: TRBV12-3/TRBV12-4; clone size: many; J gene: TRBJ1-2; CDR3 DNA: TGTGCCAGCAGCCTCCGGCTCGGAGGCTACACCTTC; CDR3 protein: CASSLRLGGYTF
D gene: TRBD2; V gene: TRBV28; clone size: many; J gene: TRBJ2-7; CDR3 DNA: TGTGCCAGCAGTTTGCAACTAGGCGAGACTAGCGGATACGAGCAGTACTTC; CDR3 protein: CASSLQLGETSGYEQYF
D gene: NA; V gene: TRBV12-3/TRBV12-4; clone size: many; J gene: TRBJ2-7; CDR3 DNA: TGTGCCAGCAGCCTTAGCGTTGAGCAGTACTTC; CDR3 protein: CASSLSVEQYF
D gene: TRBD2; V gene: TRBV2; clone size: many; J gene: TRBJ2-3; CDR3 DNA: TGTGCCAGCAGCAAAGCGCAGGCGGGAGCAGATACGCAGTATTTT; CDR3 protein: CASSKAQAGADTQYF
D gene: TRBD1; V gene: TRBV5-5; clone size: NA; J gene: TRBJ2-7; CDR3 DNA: TGTGCCAGCAGGTTACGGGACAGGGGTCTCTACGAGCAGTACTTC; CDR3 protein: CASRLRDRGLYEQYF
D gene: NA; V gene: TRBV12-3/TRBV12-4; clone size: many; J gene: TRBJ2-4; CDR3 DNA: TGTGCCAGCAGCTTCGGTGTTCTGCTAGCCAAAAACATTCAGTACTTC; CDR3 protein: CASSFGVLLAKNIQYF
D gene: TRBD1; V gene: TRBV12-3/TRBV12-4; clone size: many; J gene: TRBJ1-5; CDR3 DNA: TGTGCCAGCAGTTTACTTCATTCAGGGGGCGGTCAGCCCCAGCATTTT; CDR3 protein: CASSLLHSGGGQPQHF
D gene: NA; V gene: TRBV7-9; clone size: many; J gene: TRBJ1-1; CDR3 DNA: TGTGCCAGCAGCTTAGGCAGGACCGACACTGAAGCTTTCTTT; CDR3 protein: CASSLGRTDTEAFF
D gene: NA; V gene: TRBV5-1; clone size: NA; J gene: TRBJ2-1; CDR3 DNA: TGCGCCAGCAGCTTCCTATCTTCCTACAATGAGCAGTTCTTC; CDR3 protein: CASSFLSSYNEQFF
D gene: NA; V gene: TRBV30; clone size: many; J gene: TRBJ2-3; CDR3 DNA: TGTGCCTGGCGGGAATCCACAGATACGCAGTATTTT; CDR3 protein: CAWRESTDTQYF
D gene: TRBD2; V gene: TRBV28; clone size: NA; J gene: TRBJ2-7; CDR3 DNA: TGTGCCAGCAGACCCCGGGGGGGTGTCTGGGAGCAGTACTTC; CDR3 protein: CASRPRGGVWEQYF
D gene: TRBD1; V gene: TRBV11-2; clone size: few; J gene: TRBJ2-1; CDR3 DNA: TGTGCCAGCAGATCTGGGGACAGGATAAGGAACAATGAGCAGTTCTTC; CDR3 protein: CASRSGDRIRNNEQFF
D gene: NA; V gene: TRBV7-9; clone size: NA; J gene: TRBJ2-1; CDR3 DNA: TGTGCCAGCAGGTGGGGGACCGACCGGGCCTACAATGAGCAGTTCTTC; CDR3 protein: CASRWGTDRAYNEQFF
D gene: NA; V gene: TRBV20-1; clone size: many; J gene: TRBJ2-5; CDR3 DNA: TGCAGTGCAACATGGCAGACCCAGTACTTC; CDR3 protein: CSATWQTQYF
D gene: NA; V gene: TRBV7-9; clone size: many; J gene: TRBJ2-2; CDR3 DNA: TGTGCCAGCAGCACCGCCGGGGGTCTGTTCAACACCGGGGAGCTGTTTTTT; CDR3 protein: CASSTAGGLFNTGELFF
D gene: NA; V gene: TRBV7-9; clone size: many; J gene: TRBJ2-1; CDR3 DNA: TGTGCCAGCAGCTTAGACCCTGGGGCAGAACAGGGAAATGAGCAGTTCTTC; CDR3 protein: CASSLDPGAEQGNEQFF
D gene: NA; V gene: TRBV6-9; clone size: many; J gene: TRBJ2-1; CDR3 DNA: TGTGCCAGCAGTTTCCAGAATGAGCAGTTCTTC; CDR3 protein: CASSFQNEQFF
D gene: NA; V gene: TRBV12-3/TRBV12-4; clone size: NA; J gene: TRBJ1-2; CDR3 DNA: TGTGCCAGCAGTTTCGGAACAGCCCTCTATGGCTACACCTTC; CDR3 protein: CASSFGTALYGYTF
D gene: TRBD2; V gene: TRBV5-1; clone size: NA; J gene: TRBJ2-1; CDR3 DNA: TGCGCCAGCAGCTTGGCCGGGACTAGCTCGGGCAATGAGCAGTTCTTC; CDR3 protein: CASSLAGTSSGNEQFF
D gene: NA; V gene: TRBV7-9; clone size: many; J gene: TRBJ2-5; CDR3 DNA: TGTGCCAGCAGCTATTCCCAGGGGCAAGAGACCCAGTACTTC; CDR3 protein: CASSYSQGQETQYF
D gene: NA; V gene: TRBV29-1; clone size: many; J gene: TRBJ2-5; CDR3 DNA: TGCAGCGTTGAAATCCGGGTGGGTCAAGAGACCCAGTACTTC; CDR3 protein: CSVEIRVGQETQYF
D gene: NA; V gene: TRBV11-1; clone size: NA; J gene: TRBJ2-5; CDR3 DNA: TGTGCCAGCAGCTTAGACGGGGGATCGGAGACCCAGTACTTC; CDR3 protein: CASSLDGGSETQYF
D gene: NA; V gene: TRBV27; clone size: many; J gene: TRBJ2-5; CDR3 DNA: TGTGCCACCCGTCTAGGCTATTCGTACCAAGAGACCCAGTACTTC; CDR3 protein: CATRLGYSYQETQYF
D gene: TRBD2; V gene: TRBV2; clone size: many; J gene: TRBJ2-2; CDR3 DNA: TGTGCCAGCAGTGGCTCTAGCGGGGGCGCCGGGGAGCTGTTTTTT; CDR3 protein: CASSGSSGGAGELFF
D gene: NA; V gene: TRBV27; clone size: many; J gene: TRBJ2-2; CDR3 DNA: TGTGCCAGCAGTTTATTCCGGGGGCGCGTTGGGACGAACACCGGGGAGCTGTTTTTT; CDR3 protein: CASSLFRGRVGTNTGELFF
D gene: NA; V gene: TRBV5-8; clone size: NA; J gene: TRBJ1-5; CDR3 DNA: TGTGCCAGCAGCTTAGGGGATCGGGGATATCAGCCCCAGCATTTT; CDR3 protein: CASSLGDRGYQPQHF
D gene: NA; V gene: TRBV2; clone size: NA; J gene: TRBJ2-3; CDR3 DNA: TGTGCCAGCAGGAACTGGGGGCAGGGCACAGATACGCAGTATTTT; CDR3 protein: CASRNWGQGTDTQYF
D gene: NA; V gene: TRBV6-5; clone size: NA; J gene: TRBJ2-1; CDR3 DNA: TGTGCCAGCAGTTACTCCGGACAGATAGACTACAATGAGCAGTTCTTC; CDR3 protein: CASSYSGQIDYNEQFF
D gene: NA; V gene: TRBV12-3/TRBV12-4; clone size: many; J gene: TRBJ1-1; CDR3 DNA: TGTGCCAGCAGTTTTGTCCGGGGCACTGAAGCTTTCTTT; CDR3 protein: CASSFVRGTEAFF
D gene: TRBD2; V gene: TRBV30; clone size: once; J gene: TRBJ2-7; CDR3 DNA: TGTGCCTGTAGTAAAGCGGGAGCCGGACTATACGAGCAGTACTTC; CDR3 protein: CACSKAGAGLYEQYF
D gene: NA; V gene: TRBV28; clone size: many; J gene: TRBJ2-1; CDR3 DNA: NA; CDR3 protein: CASSFASGNGKFF
D gene: NA; V gene: TRBV7-9; clone size: many; J gene: TRBJ2-2; CDR3 DNA: TGTGCCAGCAGCTTAAAGGGTGGAGGCACCGGGGAGCTGTTTTTT; CDR3 protein: CASSLKGGGTGELFF
D gene: NA; V gene: TRBV2; clone size: many; J gene: TRBJ2-7; CDR3 DNA: TGTGCCAGCGGGCCCGGAGACTACGAGCAGTACTTC; CDR3 protein: CASGPGDYEQYF
D gene: TRBD2; V gene: TRBV6-1; clone size: NA; J gene: TRBJ2-1; CDR3 DNA: TGTGCCAGCAGACGATTCCGACTAGCGGGAGATAGGAATGAGCAGTTCTTC; CDR3 protein: CASRRFRLAGDRNEQFF
D gene: NA; V gene: TRBV28; clone size: many; J gene: TRBJ2-7; CDR3 DNA: TGTGCCAGCAGTTTTATACTAGACTACGAGCAGTACTTC; CDR3 protein: CASSFILDYEQYF